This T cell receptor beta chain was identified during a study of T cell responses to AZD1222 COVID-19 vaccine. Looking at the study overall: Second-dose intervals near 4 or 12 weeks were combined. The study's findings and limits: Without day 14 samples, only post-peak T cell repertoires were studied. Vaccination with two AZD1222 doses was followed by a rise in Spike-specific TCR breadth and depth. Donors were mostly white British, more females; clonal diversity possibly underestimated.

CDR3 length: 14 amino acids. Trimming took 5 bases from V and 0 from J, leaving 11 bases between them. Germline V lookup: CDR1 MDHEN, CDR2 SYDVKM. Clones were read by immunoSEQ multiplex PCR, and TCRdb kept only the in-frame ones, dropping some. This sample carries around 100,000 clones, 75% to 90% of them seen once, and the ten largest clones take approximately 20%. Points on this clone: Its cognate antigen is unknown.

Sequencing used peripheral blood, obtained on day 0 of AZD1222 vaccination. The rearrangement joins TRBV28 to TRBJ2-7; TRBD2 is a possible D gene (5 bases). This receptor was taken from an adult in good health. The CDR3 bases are TGTGCCAGCAGTCCACAGAGGGTCTCCTACGAGCAGTACTTC. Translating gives CASSPQRVSYEQYF.